The clone carrying this T cell receptor (beta chain) was counted at least ten times. The data belong to a study of early T cells in non-severe SARS-CoV-2 infection. Via MiXCR, TCRdb re-called the 5' RACE reads, giving one row per CDR3 protein. The repertoire consists of 30,000 to 40,000 distinct CDR3 sequences, with around 4.5% occurring once and the leading ten covering approximately 6.3%. The germline V gene has CDR1 SGHNT and CDR2 YENEEA. V lost 5 bases and J 6 bases, leaving 19 bases between the germline ends. This CDR3 comprises 16 residues. V and J are TRBV11-3 and TRBJ2-2; no firm D call. This receptor was obtained from an adult who was a healthcare worker with PCR-confirmed SARS-CoV-2 infection or an uninfected control (not recorded which). Sequencing input: whole blood. The CDR3 region has the DNA TGTGCCAGCAGCGCCGGAAATTCGGTTGGGGCCGGGGAGCTGTTTTTT. This sequence encodes CASSAGNSVGAGELFF.